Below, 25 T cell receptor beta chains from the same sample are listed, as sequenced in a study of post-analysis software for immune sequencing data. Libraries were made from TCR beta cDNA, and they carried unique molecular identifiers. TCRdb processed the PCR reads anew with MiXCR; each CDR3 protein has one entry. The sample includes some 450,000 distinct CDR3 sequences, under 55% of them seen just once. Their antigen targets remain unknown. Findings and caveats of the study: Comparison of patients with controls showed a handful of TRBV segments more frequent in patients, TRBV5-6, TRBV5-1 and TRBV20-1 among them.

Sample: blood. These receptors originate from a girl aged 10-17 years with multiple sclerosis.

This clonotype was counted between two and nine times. CDR3 in amino acids: CASSEALWGSQETQYF. The CDR3 DNA reads TGTGCCAGCAGTGAAGCGCTTTGGGGATCCCAAGAGACCCAGTACTTC. The chain carries TRBV6-1 and TRBJ2-5; D call uncertain. The length of the CDR3 is 16 residues. Germline assignment: CDR1 MNHNS and CDR2 SASEGT. Trimming took off 0 bases at V and 1 base at J, with 12 bases between the two ends.

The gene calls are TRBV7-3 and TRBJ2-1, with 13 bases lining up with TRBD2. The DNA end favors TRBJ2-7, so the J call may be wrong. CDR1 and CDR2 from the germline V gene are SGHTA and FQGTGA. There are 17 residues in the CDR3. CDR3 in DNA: TGTGCCAGCAGCTCGGGTGGGACTAGCGGGAATTACAATGAGCAGTACTTC. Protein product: CASSSGGTSGNYNEQYF.

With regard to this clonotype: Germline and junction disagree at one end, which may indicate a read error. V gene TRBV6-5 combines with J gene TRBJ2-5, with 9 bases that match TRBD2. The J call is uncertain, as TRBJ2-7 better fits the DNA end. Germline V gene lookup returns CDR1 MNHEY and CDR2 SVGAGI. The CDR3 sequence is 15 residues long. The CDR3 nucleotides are TGCGCCAGCAGTTACTTAGCGGGAGCAAGTTACGAGCAGTACTTC. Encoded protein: CASSYLAGASYEQYF.

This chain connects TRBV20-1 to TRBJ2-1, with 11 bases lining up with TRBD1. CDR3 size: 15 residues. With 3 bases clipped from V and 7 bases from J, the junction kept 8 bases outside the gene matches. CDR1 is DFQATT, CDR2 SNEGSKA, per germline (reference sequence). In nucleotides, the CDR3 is TGCAGTGCTAGTAGCGGACAGGGGGCAGGGAATGAGCAGTTCTTC. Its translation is CSASSGQGAGNEQFF.

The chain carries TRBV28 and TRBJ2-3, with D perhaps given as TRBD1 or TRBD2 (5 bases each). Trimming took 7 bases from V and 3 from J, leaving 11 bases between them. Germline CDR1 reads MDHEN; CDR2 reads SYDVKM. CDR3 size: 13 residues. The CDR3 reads CASTGQITDTQYF. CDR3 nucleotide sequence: TGTGCCAGCACGGGGCAGATAACAGATACGCAGTATTTT.

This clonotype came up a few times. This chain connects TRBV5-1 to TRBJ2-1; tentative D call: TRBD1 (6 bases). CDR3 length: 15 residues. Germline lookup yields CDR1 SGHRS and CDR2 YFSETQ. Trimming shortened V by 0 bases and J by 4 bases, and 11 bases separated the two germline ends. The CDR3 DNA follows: TGCGCCAGCAGCTTGGTCGGGACACAATACAATGAGCAGTTCTTC. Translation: CASSLVGTQYNEQFF.

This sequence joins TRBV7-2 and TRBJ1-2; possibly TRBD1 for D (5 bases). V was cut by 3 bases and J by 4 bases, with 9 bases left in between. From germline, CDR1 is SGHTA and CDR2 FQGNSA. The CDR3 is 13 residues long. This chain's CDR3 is CASSFDRAYGYTF. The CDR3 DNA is TGTGCCAGCAGCTTCGACAGAGCCTATGGCTACACCTTC.

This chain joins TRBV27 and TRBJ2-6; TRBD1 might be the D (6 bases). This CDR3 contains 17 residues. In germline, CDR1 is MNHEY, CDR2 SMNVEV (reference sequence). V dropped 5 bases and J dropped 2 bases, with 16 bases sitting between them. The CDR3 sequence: CASSPKGTPPGANVLTF. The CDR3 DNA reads TGTGCCAGCAGTCCCAAAGGGACACCGCCTGGGGCCAACGTCCTGACTTTC.

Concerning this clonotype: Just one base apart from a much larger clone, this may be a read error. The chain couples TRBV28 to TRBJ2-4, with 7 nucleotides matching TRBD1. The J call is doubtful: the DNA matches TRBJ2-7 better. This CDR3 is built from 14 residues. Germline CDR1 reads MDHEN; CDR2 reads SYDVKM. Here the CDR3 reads CASTYSGTAGEQYF. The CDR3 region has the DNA TGTGCCAGCACCTACTCCGGGACAGCCGGCGAGCAGTACTTC.

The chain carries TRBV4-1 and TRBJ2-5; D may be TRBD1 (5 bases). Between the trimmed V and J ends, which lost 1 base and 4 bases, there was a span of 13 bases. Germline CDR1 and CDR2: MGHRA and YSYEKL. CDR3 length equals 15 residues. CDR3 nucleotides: TGCGCCAGCAGCCAAGGTCCAGGGTGGGGAGAGACCCAGTACTTC. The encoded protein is CASSQGPGWGETQYF.

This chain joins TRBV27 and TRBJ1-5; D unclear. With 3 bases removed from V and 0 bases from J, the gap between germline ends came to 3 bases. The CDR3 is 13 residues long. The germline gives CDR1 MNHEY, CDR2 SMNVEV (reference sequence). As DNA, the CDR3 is TGTGCCAGCAGTTTCTATAGCAATCAGCCCCAGCATTTT. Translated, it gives CASSFYSNQPQHF.

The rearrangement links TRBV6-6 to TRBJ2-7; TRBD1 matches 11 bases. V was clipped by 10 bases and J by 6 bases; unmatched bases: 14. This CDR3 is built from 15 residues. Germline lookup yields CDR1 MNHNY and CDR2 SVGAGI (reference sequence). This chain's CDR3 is CAISSPGQGAFEQYF. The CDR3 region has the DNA TGTGCCATCTCATCCCCCGGACAGGGGGCATTCGAGCAGTACTTC.

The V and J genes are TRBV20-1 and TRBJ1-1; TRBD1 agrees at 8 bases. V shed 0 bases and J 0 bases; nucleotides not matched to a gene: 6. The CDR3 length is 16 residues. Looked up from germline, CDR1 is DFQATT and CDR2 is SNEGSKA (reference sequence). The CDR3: CSARDGQGTLNTEAFF. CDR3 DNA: TGCAGTGCTAGAGACGGACAGGGAACTTTGAACACTGAAGCTTTCTTT.

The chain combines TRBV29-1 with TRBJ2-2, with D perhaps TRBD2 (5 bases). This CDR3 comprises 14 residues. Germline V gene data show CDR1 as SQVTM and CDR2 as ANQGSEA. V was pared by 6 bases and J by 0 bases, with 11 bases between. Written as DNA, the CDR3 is TGCAGCGTCCATGGGGAGCCGAACACCGGGGAGCTGTTTTTT. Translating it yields CSVHGEPNTGELFF.

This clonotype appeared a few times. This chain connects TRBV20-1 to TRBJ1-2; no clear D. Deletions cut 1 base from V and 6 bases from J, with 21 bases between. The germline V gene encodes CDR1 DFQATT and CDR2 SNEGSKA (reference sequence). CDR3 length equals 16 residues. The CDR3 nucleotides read TGCAGTGCTAGAGGCGGCAGGACCTACGCGAGAGATGGCTACACCTTC. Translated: CSARGGRTYARDGYTF.

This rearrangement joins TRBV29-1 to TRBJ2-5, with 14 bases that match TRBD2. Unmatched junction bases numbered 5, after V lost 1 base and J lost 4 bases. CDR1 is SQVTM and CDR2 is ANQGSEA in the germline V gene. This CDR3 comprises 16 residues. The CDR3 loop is CSVEGGTSGSIETQYF. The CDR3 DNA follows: TGCAGCGTTGAAGGAGGGACTAGCGGGAGTATAGAGACCCAGTACTTC.

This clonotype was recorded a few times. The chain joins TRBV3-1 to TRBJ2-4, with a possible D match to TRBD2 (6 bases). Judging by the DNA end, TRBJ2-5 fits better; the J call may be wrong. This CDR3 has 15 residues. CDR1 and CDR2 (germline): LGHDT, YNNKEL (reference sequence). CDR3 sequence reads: CASSHTGVLQETQYF. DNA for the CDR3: TGTGCCAGCAGCCATACGGGGGTATTGCAAGAGACCCAGTACTTC.

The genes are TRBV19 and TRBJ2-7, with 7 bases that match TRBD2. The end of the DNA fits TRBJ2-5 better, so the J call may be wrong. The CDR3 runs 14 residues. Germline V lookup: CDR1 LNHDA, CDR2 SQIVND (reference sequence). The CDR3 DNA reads TGTGCCAGTAGAAATAGCGGGCTACGGGAGACCCAGTACTTC. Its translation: CASRNSGLRETQYF.

The chain's CDR3 is CASSTSGRSTDTQYF. The CDR3 DNA reads as TGTGCCAGCAGTACCAGCGGTCGTTCCACAGATACGCAGTATTTT. The chain uses TRBV28 and TRBJ2-3, with TRBD2 as a possible D gene (5 bases). Trimming took 5 bases from V and 2 from J, leaving 14 bases between them. The CDR3 loop spans 15 amino acids. The germline V gene has CDR1 MDHEN and CDR2 SYDVKM.

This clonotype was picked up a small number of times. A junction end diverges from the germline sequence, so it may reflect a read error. Written as DNA, the CDR3 is TGTGCCAGCAGCTCTAGCTCCCACGAGCAGTACTTC. It translates to CASSSSSHEQYF. The chain combines TRBV7-9 with TRBJ2-7, with D maybe TRBD2 (5 bases). This CDR3 is built from 12 residues. Germline V gene sequence: CDR1 SEHNR, CDR2 FQNEAQ (reference sequence).

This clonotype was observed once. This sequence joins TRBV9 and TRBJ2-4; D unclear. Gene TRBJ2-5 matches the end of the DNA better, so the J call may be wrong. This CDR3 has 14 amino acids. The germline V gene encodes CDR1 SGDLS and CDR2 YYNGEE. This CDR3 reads CASSVGNSQETQYF. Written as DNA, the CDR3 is TGTGCCAGCAGCGTAGGGAATAGTCAAGAGACCCAGTACTTC.

For the CDR3, the DNA is TGCAGCGTTGAACGTAGCGAGAGCTTGTGGGAGACCCAGTACTTC. Translated: CSVERSESLWETQYF. The chain employs TRBV29-1 and TRBJ2-5; weak D call: TRBD2 (5 bases). The germline gives CDR1 SQVTM, CDR2 ANQGSEA. The ends were cut back, 2 bases at V and 5 bases at J, with 18 bases in the middle. CDR3 length: 15 residues.

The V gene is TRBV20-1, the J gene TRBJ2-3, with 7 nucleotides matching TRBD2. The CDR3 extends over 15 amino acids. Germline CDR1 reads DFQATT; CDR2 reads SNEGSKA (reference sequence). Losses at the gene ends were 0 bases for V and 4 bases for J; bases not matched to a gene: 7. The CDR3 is CSARDGAGVSDTQYF. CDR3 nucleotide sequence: TGCAGTGCTAGAGATGGGGCGGGAGTTTCAGATACGCAGTATTTT.

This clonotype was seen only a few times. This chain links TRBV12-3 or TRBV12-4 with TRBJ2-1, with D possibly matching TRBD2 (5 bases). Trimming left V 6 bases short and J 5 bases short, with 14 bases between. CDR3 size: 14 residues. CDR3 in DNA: TGTGCCAGCAGCCCGGGGTTGGGAGACAATGAGCAGTTCTTC. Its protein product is CASSPGLGDNEQFF.

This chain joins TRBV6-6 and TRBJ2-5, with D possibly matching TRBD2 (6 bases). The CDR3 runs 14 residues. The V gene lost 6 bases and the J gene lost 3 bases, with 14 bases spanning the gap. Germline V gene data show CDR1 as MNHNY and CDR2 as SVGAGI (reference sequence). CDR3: CASSQPGTEETQYF. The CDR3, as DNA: TGTGCCAGCAGCCAGCCCGGGACTGAAGAGACCCAGTACTTC.